The 13 T cell receptor beta chains presented below share a single source sample, sequenced in a study of beta chain features in type 1 diabetes. The antigens for these receptors are not known. Expressed TCRB transcripts got sequenced, as all isolated RNA was reverse transcribed. Some clones are missing from TCRdb's copy, which holds only in-frame ones; the method was immunoSEQ multiplex PCR. Of roughly 330,000 clones in the sample, about 13% were seen once. The study, taken as a whole, reports: People with Type 1 diabetes carried modestly yet significantly shorter TCRB CDR3s in all four CD4+ subsets.

Input material: naive CD4+ T cells from blood. The receptor set was obtained from a woman aged 18-35 years with type 1 diabetes.

A few counts support this clone. The V gene is TRBV9, the J gene TRBJ2-5, with D possibly TRBD1 on 5 matching bases. The CDR3 is 13 residues long. Looked up from germline, CDR1 is SGDLS and CDR2 is YYNGEE. With 3 bases removed from V and 4 bases from J, the gap between germline ends came to 10 bases. The CDR3: CASSARQGETQYF. The CDR3 nucleotides are TGTGCCAGCAGCGCCAGGCAGGGAGAGACCCAGTACTTC.

Only a few counts were recorded for this clone. The chain has TRBV7-3 and TRBJ1-1, with unresolved D. Germline V gives CDR1 SGHTA, CDR2 FQGTGA. Deletions cut 2 bases from V and 7 bases from J, with 8 bases between. CDR3 length: 12 residues. The CDR3 nucleotides are TGTGCCAGCAGCTTAGTGGCAGGTGAAGCTTTCTTT. As protein: CASSLVAGEAFF. Together with reference TRBV7-3 and TRBJ1-1, the CDR3 gives the full variable domain: GAGVSQTPSNKVTEKGKYVELRCDPISGHTALYWYRQSLGQGPEFLIYFQGTGAADDSGLPNDRFFAVRPEGSVSTLKIQRTERGDSAVYLCASSLVAGEAFFGQGTRLTVV.

The J gene is TRBJ2-7, the V gene TRBV5-1; 8 positions agree with TRBD1. CDR3 length: 15 amino acids. With 0 bases clipped from V and 3 bases from J, the junction kept 5 bases outside the gene matches. CDR1 and CDR2 (germline): SGHRS, YFSETQ. CDR3 region: CASSLDRGDIYEQYV. The CDR3, as DNA: TGCGCCAGCAGCTTGGACAGGGGGGATATCTACGAGCAGTACGTC.

The J gene is TRBJ2-3, the V gene TRBV7-2; 8 positions agree with TRBD2. Germline assignment: CDR1 SGHTA and CDR2 FQGNSA. The CDR3 runs to 16 residues. The ends lost 7 bases at V and 3 bases at J; junction bases unmatched: 12. The CDR3 loop is CASTSPSGGVTDTQYF. The CDR3 DNA follows: TGTGCCAGCACATCGCCTTCGGGAGGGGTTACAGATACGCAGTATTTT.

This clone came up a few times. The chain is built from TRBV30 and TRBJ2-5; 10 bases align to TRBD2. Germline CDR1 is GTSNPN and CDR2 is SVGIG (reference sequence). CDR3 length: 16 residues. V gave up 2 bases and J gave up 5 bases; unmatched junction bases: 11. The CDR3, as DNA: TGTGCCTGGAGTAGGGAAGCGGGAGGGCCGGGGGAGACCCAGTACTTC. It is translated as CAWSREAGGPGETQYF.

This clone turned up a few times. Other DNA sequences within the sample encode an identical CDR3. The J gene is TRBJ2-1, the V gene TRBV9; 8 bases match TRBD2. CDR1 is SGDLS, CDR2 YYNGEE, per germline. V lost 4 bases to trimming and J lost 0 bases; unmatched junction nucleotides: 3. This CDR3 region has 15 residues. The CDR3 here is CASSPSGSSYNEQFF. For the CDR3, the DNA is TGTGCCAGCAGCCCCAGCGGGAGCTCCTACAATGAGCAGTTCTTC. The entire variable domain, with the rest obtained from reference TRBV9 and TRBJ2-1, is as follows: DSGVTQTPKHLITATGQRVTLRCSPRSGDLSVYWYQQSLDQGLQFLIQYYNGEERAKGNILERFSAQQFPDLHSELNLSSLELGDSALYFCASSPSGSSYNEQFFGPGTRLTVL.

The genes are TRBV14 and TRBJ2-1; D is unresolved. This CDR3 is 15 amino acids long. The ends were cut back, 3 bases at V and 4 bases at J, with 13 bases in the middle. Germline lookup yields CDR1 SGHDN and CDR2 FVKESK. Here the CDR3 DNA reads TGTGCCAGCAGCCACAAACATCTAGGTTACAATGAGCAGTTCTTC. Translating it yields CASSHKHLGYNEQFF.

The chain links TRBV30 to TRBJ2-5; the D gene is possibly TRBD1 (6 bases). The closer fit of TRBJ2-7 to the DNA end suggests the J call may be wrong. The germline gives CDR1 GTSNPN, CDR2 SVGIG (reference sequence). The CDR3 covers 11 residues. Here the CDR3 reads CAWSTGYEQYF. The CDR3, as DNA: TGTGCCTGGAGTACAGGGTACGAGCAGTACTTC.

This clone was recorded a few times. The chain uses TRBV6-6 and TRBJ1-1, with D perhaps TRBD1 (5 bases). Germline CDR1 reads MNHNY; CDR2 reads SVGAGI (reference sequence). This CDR3 is built from 11 residues. The germline V and J ends were trimmed by 8 bases and 4 bases, with 8 bases remaining between them. In DNA form, the CDR3 reads TGTGCCAGCGGGGGGAGCACTGAAGCTTTCTTT. It encodes CASGGSTEAFF.

This chain uses TRBV6-5 with TRBJ2-1; 11 positions agree with TRBD2. Germline V gene sequence: CDR1 MNHEY, CDR2 SVGAGI. The V segment lost 7 bases and the J segment 8 bases; nucleotides outside the gene matches: 10. This CDR3 region has 15 residues. The CDR3 protein is CASTPTSGRRHEQFF. CDR3 DNA: TGTGCCAGCACTCCAACTAGCGGGAGACGGCATGAGCAGTTCTTC.

This clone showed up just a few times. The chain employs TRBV30 and TRBJ1-2, with TRBD1 matching over 7 bases. CDR1 is GTSNPN and CDR2 is SVGIG in the germline V gene (reference sequence). This CDR3 comprises 15 residues. V trimming: 0 bases; J trimming: 6 bases; junction bases outside the gene matches: 10. The CDR3 DNA reads as TGTGCCTGGAGTGTAAGAAACAGGGGAAGGGATGGCTACACCTTC. Its translation: CAWSVRNRGRDGYTF.

This rearrangement joins TRBV19 to TRBJ1-5, with D possibly matching TRBD1 (5 bases). V was pared by 5 bases and J by 7 bases, with 18 bases between. The germline V gene has CDR1 LNHDA and CDR2 SQIVND (reference sequence). The CDR3 totals 15 residues. CDR3 loop: CASSLLGGAGQPQHF. In nucleotides, the CDR3 is TGTGCCAGTAGTTTGCTAGGAGGGGCGGGACAGCCCCAGCATTTT.

This clone was seen more than once but under ten times. V is TRBV7-9 and J is TRBJ1-1; no definite D call. V was clipped by 1 base and J by 0 bases, with 12 bases between them. The CDR3 loop spans 16 amino acids. Germline assignment: CDR1 SEHNR and CDR2 FQNEAQ (reference sequence). For the CDR3, the DNA is TGTGCCAGCAGCTTAGGTAGTTTCGTGATGAACACTGAAGCTTTCTTT. Amino acids: CASSLGSFVMNTEAFF.